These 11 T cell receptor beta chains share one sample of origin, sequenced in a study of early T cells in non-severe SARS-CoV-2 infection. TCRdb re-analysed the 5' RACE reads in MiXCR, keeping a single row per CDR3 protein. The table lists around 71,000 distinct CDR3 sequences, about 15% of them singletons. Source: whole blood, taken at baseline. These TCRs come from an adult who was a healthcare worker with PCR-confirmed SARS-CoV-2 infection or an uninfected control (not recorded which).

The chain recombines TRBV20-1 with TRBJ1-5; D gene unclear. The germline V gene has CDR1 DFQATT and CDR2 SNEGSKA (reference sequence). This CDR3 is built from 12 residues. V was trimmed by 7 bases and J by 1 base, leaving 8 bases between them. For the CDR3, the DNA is TGCAGTGGGGGAAGGAGCAATCAGCCCCAGCATTTT. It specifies CSGGRSNQPQHF.

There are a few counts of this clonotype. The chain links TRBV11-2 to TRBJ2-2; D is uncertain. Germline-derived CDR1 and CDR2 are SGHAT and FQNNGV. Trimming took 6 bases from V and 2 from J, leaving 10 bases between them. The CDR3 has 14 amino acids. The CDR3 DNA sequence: TGTGCCAGCAGATTTGGTGGTAACACCGGGGAGCTGTTTTTT. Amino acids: CASRFGGNTGELFF.

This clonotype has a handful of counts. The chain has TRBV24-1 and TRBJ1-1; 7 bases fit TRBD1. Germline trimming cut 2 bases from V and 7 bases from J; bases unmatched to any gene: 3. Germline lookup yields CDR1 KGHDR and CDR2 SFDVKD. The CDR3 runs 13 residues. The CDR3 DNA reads TGTGCCACCAGTGATTGGGGGGACAGTGAAGCTTTCTTT. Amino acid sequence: CATSDWGDSEAFF.

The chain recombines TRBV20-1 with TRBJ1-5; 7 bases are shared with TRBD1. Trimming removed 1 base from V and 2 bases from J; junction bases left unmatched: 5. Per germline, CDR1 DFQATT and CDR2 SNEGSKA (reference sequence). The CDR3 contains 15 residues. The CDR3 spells CSARAQGSGNQPQHF. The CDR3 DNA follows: TGCAGTGCTAGAGCACAGGGGTCGGGCAATCAGCCCCAGCATTTT.

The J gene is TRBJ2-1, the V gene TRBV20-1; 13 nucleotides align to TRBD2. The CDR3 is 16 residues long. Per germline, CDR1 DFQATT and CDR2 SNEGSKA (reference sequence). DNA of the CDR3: TGCAGCACGGGACTAGCGGGGAATGGGGCCCCCAATGAGCAGTTCTTC. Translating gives CSTGLAGNGAPNEQFF.

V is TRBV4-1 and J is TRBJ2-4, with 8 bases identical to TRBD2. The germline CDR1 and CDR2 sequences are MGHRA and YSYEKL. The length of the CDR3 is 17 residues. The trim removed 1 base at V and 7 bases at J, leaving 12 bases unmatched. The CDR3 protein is CASSQGRAGGRGNIQYF. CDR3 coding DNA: TGCGCCAGCAGCCAAGGACGGGCGGGAGGACGAGGGAACATTCAGTACTTC.

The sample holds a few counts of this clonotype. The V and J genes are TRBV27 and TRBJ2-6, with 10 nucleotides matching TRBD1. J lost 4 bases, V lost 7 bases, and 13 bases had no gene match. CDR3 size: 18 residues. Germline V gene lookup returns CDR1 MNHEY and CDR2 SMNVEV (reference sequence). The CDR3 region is CASKLAGTGEWGANVLTF. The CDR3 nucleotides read TGTGCCAGCAAACTGGCCGGGACAGGGGAGTGGGGGGCCAACGTCCTGACTTTC. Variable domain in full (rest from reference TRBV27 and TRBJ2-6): EAQVTQNPRYLITVTGKKLTVTCSQNMNHEYMSWYRQDPGLGLRQIYYSMNVEVTDKGDVPEGYKVSRKEKRNFPLILESPSPNQTSLYFCASKLAGTGEWGANVLTFGAGSRLTVL.

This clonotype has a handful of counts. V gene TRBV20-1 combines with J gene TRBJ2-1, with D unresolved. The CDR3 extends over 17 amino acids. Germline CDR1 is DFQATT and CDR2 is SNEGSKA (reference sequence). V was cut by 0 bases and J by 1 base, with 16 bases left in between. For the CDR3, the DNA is TGCAGTGCTAGAGATGAGCGCCATTTGCTTTCCTACAATGAGCAGTTCTTC. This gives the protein CSARDERHLLSYNEQFF.

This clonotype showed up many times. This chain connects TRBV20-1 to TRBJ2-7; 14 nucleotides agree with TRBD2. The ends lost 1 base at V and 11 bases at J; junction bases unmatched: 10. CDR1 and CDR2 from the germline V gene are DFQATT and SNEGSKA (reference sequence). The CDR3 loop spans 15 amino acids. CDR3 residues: CSARGLRGLAGEEYF. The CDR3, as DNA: TGCAGTGCTAGAGGACTCCGGGGACTAGCGGGAGAAGAGTACTTC.

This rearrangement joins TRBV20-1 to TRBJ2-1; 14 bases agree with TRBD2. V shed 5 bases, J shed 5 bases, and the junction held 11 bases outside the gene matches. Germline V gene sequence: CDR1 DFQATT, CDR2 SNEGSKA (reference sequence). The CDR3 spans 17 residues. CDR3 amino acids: CSAHMTSGRAHDNEQFF. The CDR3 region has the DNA TGCAGTGCTCACATGACTAGCGGGAGGGCCCATGACAATGAGCAGTTCTTC.

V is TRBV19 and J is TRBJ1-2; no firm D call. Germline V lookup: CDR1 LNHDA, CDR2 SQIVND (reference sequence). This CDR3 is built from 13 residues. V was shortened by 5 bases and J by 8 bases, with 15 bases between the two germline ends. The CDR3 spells CASSPTGLKGYTF. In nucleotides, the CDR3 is TGTGCCAGTAGTCCCACGGGGTTAAAGGGCTACACCTTC.